Below, one T cell receptor (beta chain) is given with its context. Amplification of ligated cDNA took four PCR rounds with SP2 and nested alpha and beta constant primers. TCRdb passed the UMI-ligation and nested PCR reads through MiXCR, listing each CDR3 protein once. There are 35,000 to 40,000 distinct CDR3 sequences in the sample; roughly 9.6% occur only once, and about 4% lies in the top ten. The data were taken from a study of naive and memory T cell subsets. Treatment of the sample: skin biopsy from PPD injection site in Mantoux-positive individual. An oligonucleotide containing a UMI was ligated to the 3' end of TCR cDNA. Tuberculin skin test biopsies were taken where PPD was injected in Mantoux-positive people. Germline CDR1 and CDR2: DFQATT and SNEGSKA (reference sequence). The CDR3 is made up of 16 amino acids. Germline trimming cut 5 bases from V and 0 bases from J; bases unmatched to any gene: 6.

The sequences come from skin, collected from a tuberculin skin test site. The clonotype originates from an adult in good health. The V gene is TRBV20-1, the J gene TRBJ1-5; 11 bases agree with TRBD1. CDR3: CSAPGQGGPSNQPQHF. CDR3 bases: TGCAGTGCTCCGGGACAGGGGGGCCCTAGCAATCAGCCCCAGCATTTT.